This TCR beta chain was sequenced for a study of T cell responses to AZD1222 COVID-19 vaccine. V gave up 1 base and J gave up 6 bases; unmatched junction bases: 4. Germline loops: CDR1 SGHTA, CDR2 FQGTGA. This CDR3 region has 15 residues. Assay: immunoSEQ multiplex PCR; the TCRdb copy retains only in-frame clones and omits some. The repertoire holds 200,000 or so clones, with about 87% as singletons. The input for sequencing was peripheral blood, taken on day 0 of MenACWY control vaccination. The rearrangement uses TRBV7-3 and TRBJ2-1, with 9 bases matching TRBD2. The sequence was collected from an adult in good health. The CDR3 DNA follows: TGTGCCAGCAGCTTAATTAGCGGGGGTGCCAATGAGCAGTTCTTC. It specifies CASSLISGGANEQFF.